This entry lists 20 T cell receptor beta chains sequenced from one sample in a study of OX40 agonist ivuxolimab in advanced cancers. Profiled with immunoSEQ multiplex PCR; TCRdb holds only in-frame clones, not every one. Found here are about 79,000 clones, over 75% of them singletons; the top ten hold 3.5% to 5%. The sequencing used CD4+ or CD8+ T cells sorted from blood, collected in a trial of the OX40 agonist ivuxolimab. The receptors were sampled from an adult with an advanced solid tumor such as melanoma, head and neck, liver or kidney cancer.

The V and J genes are TRBV7-3 and TRBJ2-5, with 8 bases identical to TRBD2. Trimming took 5 bases from V and 1 from J; bases not matched to a gene: 9. Germline V lookup: CDR1 SGHTA, CDR2 FQGTGA. The CDR3 length is 16 residues. CDR3 DNA sequence: TGTGCCAGCAGCCCACGGGGTAGCGGGACCCAAGAGACCCAGTACTTC. This gives the protein CASSPRGSGTQETQYF.

Here the CDR3 reads CASSLARAAGTSGVKNEQFF. DNA of the CDR3: TGCGCCAGCAGCTTGGCCCGGGCAGCCGGGACTAGCGGGGTGAAGAATGAGCAGTTCTTC. The chain recombines TRBV5-1 with TRBJ2-1; 13 bases line up with TRBD2. CDR3 length: 20 amino acids. The germline V gene has CDR1 SGHRS and CDR2 YFSETQ. Losses at the gene ends were 0 bases for V and 7 bases for J; bases not matched to a gene: 16.

The rearrangement uses TRBV5-4 and TRBJ2-5, with 10 bases lining up with TRBD2. Germline V gene sequence: CDR1 SGHNT, CDR2 YYREEE (reference sequence). V dropped 2 bases and J dropped 8; count of bases not matched to a gene: 9. The CDR3 is 15 residues long. Here the CDR3 DNA reads TGTGCCAGCAGCTTCGCGACTAGCGGGCCGGAAACCCAGTACTTC. Translating it yields CASSFATSGPETQYF.

This clone was seen more than once but under ten times. The chain recombines TRBV4-2 with TRBJ1-6; D is uncertain. V dropped 0 bases and J dropped 9 bases, with 15 bases sitting between them. CDR3 length: 16 amino acids. The V gene's germline CDR1 is LGHNA and CDR2 YNFKEQ. The CDR3 DNA sequence: TGTGCCAGCAGCCAAGATTTCGAAGGGTTCGGTTCACCCCTCCACTTT. Translating it yields CASSQDFEGFGSPLHF.

The CDR3 DNA sequence: TGTGCCAGCAGCGTAGGGGGGCTAGCGGGAGTGGCTGAGCAGTTCTTC. Translation: CASSVGGLAGVAEQFF. The genes are TRBV9 and TRBJ2-1, with 10 bases lining up with TRBD2. The germline gives CDR1 SGDLS, CDR2 YYNGEE. Trimming removed 0 bases from V and 9 bases from J; junction bases left unmatched: 9. CDR3 length equals 16 residues.

This clone has a single count. This chain connects TRBV5-4 to TRBJ2-7; 9 nucleotides match TRBD2. This CDR3 is 15 amino acids long. V dropped 3 bases and J dropped 3; count of bases not matched to a gene: 7. CDR1 and CDR2 from the germline V gene are SGHNT and YYREEE (reference sequence). The CDR3 bases are TGTGCCAGCAGCTCCACGACTAGCGGAGTCTACGAGCAGTACTTC. It yields the protein CASSSTTSGVYEQYF.

The chain couples TRBV18 to TRBJ2-2, with a weak D call TRBD1 (6 bases). The CDR3 is 16 amino acids. Germline-derived CDR1 and CDR2 are KGHSH and LQKENI. Trimming left V 3 bases short and J 4 bases short, with 15 bases between. CDR3 protein: CASSPPGTYGTGELFF. CDR3 sequence (DNA): TGTGCCAGCTCACCCCCCGGGACATATGGCACCGGGGAGCTGTTTTTT.

V and J are TRBV19 and TRBJ1-1; D is uncertain. V dropped 6 bases and J dropped 1 base, with 9 bases sitting between them. The CDR3 consists of 13 residues. The germline V gene has CDR1 LNHDA and CDR2 SQIVND (reference sequence). CDR3 protein: CASSGSENTEAFF. The DNA of the CDR3 is TGTGCCAGTAGCGGCTCGGAGAACACTGAAGCTTTCTTT.

The V and J genes are TRBV4-1 and TRBJ2-4; the match to TRBD2 covers 8 bases. This CDR3 is built from 16 residues. Germline V gene sequence: CDR1 MGHRA, CDR2 YSYEKL. V shed 0 bases, J shed 4 bases, and the junction held 5 bases outside the gene matches. Here the CDR3 reads CASSQEGTRAKNIQYF. DNA for the CDR3: TGCGCCAGCAGCCAAGAAGGGACTAGAGCTAAAAACATTCAGTACTTC.

The V gene is TRBV11-3, the J gene TRBJ1-1; tentatively, D is TRBD1 (5 bases). The CDR3 runs to 15 residues. Germline lookup yields CDR1 SGHNT and CDR2 YENEEA. Between the trimmed V and J ends, which lost 8 bases and 1 base, there was a span of 17 bases. CDR3 sequence (DNA): TGTGCCAGCCTTAGTCCAGGGAAGGGGAACACTGAAGCTTTCTTT. This encodes CASLSPGKGNTEAFF.

The chain joins TRBV12-5 to TRBJ1-5, with D possibly matching TRBD1 (5 bases). CDR3 length: 14 amino acids. The germline V and J ends were trimmed by 5 bases and 4 bases, with 12 bases remaining between them. From germline, CDR1 is LGHNT and CDR2 FRNRAP. The CDR3 protein is CASGLQDKNQPQHF. CDR3 DNA: TGTGCTAGTGGTCTACAGGACAAAAATCAGCCCCAGCATTTT.

This clone was counted a few times. The chain joins TRBV4-1 to TRBJ2-3; D uncertain. CDR3 size: 15 residues. V gave up 2 bases and J gave up 2 bases, with 11 bases separating them. Germline V CDR1 and CDR2: MGHRA, YSYEKL. CDR3 coding DNA: TGCGCCAGCAGCCAACGGGCCCAAACCACAGATACGCAGTATTTT. The encoded protein is CASSQRAQTTDTQYF.

V usage is TRBV29-1 and J usage is TRBJ2-7; 7 bases agree with TRBD2. Trimming at V came to 7 bases and at J to 1 base, leaving 10 bases not matched to a gene. This CDR3 spans 14 amino acids. CDR1 SQVTM and CDR2 ANQGSEA come from the germline V gene. CDR3 protein: CSARGSGSSYEQYF. CDR3 nucleotide sequence: TGCAGCGCAAGGGGTAGCGGGTCTTCCTACGAGCAGTACTTC.

The chain carries TRBV19 and TRBJ2-7; D is possibly TRBD1 or TRBD2 (5 bases each). Per germline, CDR1 LNHDA and CDR2 SQIVND (reference sequence). V dropped 3 bases and J dropped 4 bases, with 28 bases sitting between them. The CDR3 spans 19 residues. DNA of the CDR3: TGTGCCAGTAGTATTCAAGTGGTCCAGCGCTATACAGGAGGTTACGAGCAGTACTTC. Translating it yields CASSIQVVQRYTGGYEQYF. The full variable domain, in which reference TRBV19 and TRBJ2-7 provide the parts outside the CDR3, is DGGITQSPKYLFRKEGQNVTLSCEQNLNHDAMYWYRQDPGQGLRLIYYSQIVNDFQKGDIAEGYSVSREKKESFPLTVTSAQKNPTAFYLCASSIQVVQRYTGGYEQYFGPGTRLTVT.

The chain joins TRBV6-5 to TRBJ2-7, with a possible D match to TRBD2 (5 bases). The V end was cut by 5 bases, the J end by 6 bases, with 14 bases between. The CDR3 has 13 amino acids. Germline CDR1 reads MNHEY; CDR2 reads SVGAGI. CDR3 amino acids: CASSEARAGEQYF. DNA for the CDR3: TGTGCCAGCAGTGAAGCGAGGGCAGGCGAGCAGTACTTC.

The V call is TRBV14, the J call TRBJ1-1, with 7 bases lining up with TRBD1. The CDR3 has 14 amino acids. Losses at the gene ends were 4 bases for V and 2 bases for J; bases not matched to a gene: 4. Germline V gives CDR1 SGHDN, CDR2 FVKESK. In nucleotides, the CDR3 is TGTGCCAGCAGCCTGGGGACAGATAACACTGAAGCTTTCTTT. The encoded protein is CASSLGTDNTEAFF.

The V gene is TRBV2, the J gene TRBJ2-6; D is uncertain. Trimming removed 5 bases at V and 0 bases at J, with 5 bases between. This CDR3 spans 14 amino acids. Germline V gene sequence: CDR1 SNHLY, CDR2 FYNNEI. The CDR3 DNA sequence: TGTGCCAGCAGTCGGAACTCTGGGGCCAACGTCCTGACTTTC. This sequence encodes CASSRNSGANVLTF.

The chain is built from TRBV11-2 and TRBJ2-5, with TRBD1 matching 9 bases. V trimming: 7 bases; J trimming: 4 bases; junction bases outside the gene matches: 7. The CDR3 runs to 14 residues. In germline, CDR1 is SGHAT, CDR2 FQNNGV. CDR3 DNA: TGTGCCAGCAACCTTAGGGGACAGGGAGAGACCCAGTACTTC. Translation: CASNLRGQGETQYF.

The V and J genes are TRBV5-1 and TRBJ1-4; a weak D match, TRBD1 (5 bases). Germline V lookup: CDR1 SGHRS, CDR2 YFSETQ. The CDR3 totals 14 residues. Trimming removed 4 bases at V and 10 bases at J, with 17 bases between. CDR3 protein: CASSPDGVRGKLFF. The CDR3 bases are TGCGCCAGCAGCCCCGACGGGGTGAGGGGAAAACTGTTTTTT.

The genes are TRBV6-1 and TRBJ1-1; tentative D call: TRBD1 (5 bases). V was trimmed by 7 bases and J by 3 bases, leaving 15 bases between them. Germline CDR1 and CDR2: MNHNS and SASEGT. The CDR3 runs to 14 residues. In DNA, the CDR3 is TGTGCCAGCATCTCAGCCGGAGGGGACACTGAAGCTTTCTTT. It is translated as CASISAGGDTEAFF.